These 9 T cell receptor beta chains were all obtained from the same sample, sequenced in a study of regulatory T cells in long-lasting Graves disease. For TCR beta, libraries came from iRepertoire HTBI primers and Arm-PCR of CDR3 regions. Each CDR3 protein is one row after TCRdb ran MiXCR on the multiplex PCR reads. The sample yields 350,000 to 500,000 distinct CDR3 sequences, about 16% seen once. As for time point: newly diagnosed GD, antithyroid drugs for less than 3 months. Scientists built the TCR library using RNA that was extracted from PBMCs. The same sample was also studied in work on T cells in Graves' hyperthyroidism and ophthalmopathy.

Sequencing used peripheral blood mononuclear cells (PBMCs), obtained at new diagnosis, from a patient treated with antithyroid drugs. These receptors originate from a woman younger than 35 with Graves disease.

The table lists this clonotype with a few counts. Here the CDR3 DNA reads TGCGCCAGCAGCGTAGCTAGCAACTACGAGCAGTACTTC. As protein: CASSVASNYEQYF. This sequence joins TRBV5-1 and TRBJ2-7, with D possibly matching TRBD2 (5 bases). This CDR3 contains 13 residues. V was shortened by 4 bases and J by 3 bases, with 11 bases between the two germline ends. CDR1 is SGHRS and CDR2 is YFSETQ in the germline V gene.

To note about this clonotype: Being one base from a much bigger clone, this may be a read error. V gene TRBV13 combines with J gene TRBJ2-1, with D uncertain. CDR1 and CDR2 from the germline V gene are PRHDT and FYEKMQ (reference sequence). The CDR3 consists of 14 residues. Trimming removed 3 bases at V and 0 bases at J, with 6 bases between. The CDR3 here is CASSFEISYNEQFF. The CDR3 DNA is TGTGCCAGCAGCTTTGAGATCTCCTACAATGAGCAGTTCTTC.

Note on this clonotype: This may be a read error, as it is one base from a much larger clone. The chain carries TRBV12-3 or TRBV12-4 and TRBJ2-6; the D is unclear. The CDR3 covers 14 residues. V was shortened by 8 bases and J by 2 bases, with 10 bases between the two germline ends. The CDR3 DNA reads as TGTGCCAGCGGTCCACGAACTGGGGCCAACGTCCTGACTTTC. It specifies CASGPRTGANVLTF.

This clonotype occurred a few times. The chain recombines TRBV18 with TRBJ2-5; TRBD1 aligns across 7 bases. Germline V lookup: CDR1 KGHSH, CDR2 LQKENI. This CDR3 is 16 amino acids long. Germline trimming cut 2 bases from V and 4 bases from J; bases unmatched to any gene: 10. CDR3 amino acids: CASSPGPTGRGETQYF. DNA for the CDR3: TGTGCCAGCTCACCAGGGCCGACAGGGAGAGGAGAGACCCAGTACTTC.

This clonotype was seen at least ten times. The chain has TRBV28 and TRBJ2-1, with D hard to call. With 2 bases removed from V and 3 bases from J, the gap between germline ends came to 5 bases. Per germline, CDR1 MDHEN and CDR2 SYDVKM. CDR3 length: 13 residues. CDR3 nucleotide sequence: TGTGCCAGCAGTTTAGTGTTCTACAATGAGCAGTTCTTC. Translating gives CASSLVFYNEQFF.

In this sample, this clonotype turned up many times. The rearrangement joins TRBV20-1 to TRBJ2-2, with D hard to call. V gave up 0 bases and J gave up 7 bases, with 9 bases separating them. This CDR3 comprises 13 residues. The germline V gene has CDR1 DFQATT and CDR2 SNEGSKA (reference sequence). The CDR3 loop reads CSARETWSGELFF. CDR3 bases: TGCAGTGCTAGAGAGACGTGGAGCGGGGAGCTGTTTTTT.

This clonotype was detected ten times or more. The chain has TRBV6-1 and TRBJ2-7, with 7 bases identical to TRBD1. The CDR3 extends over 15 amino acids. Looked up from germline, CDR1 is MNHNS and CDR2 is SASEGT. Trimming cost V 5 bases and J 3 bases; bases outside gene matches: 10. The CDR3 spells CASSPRQGLLYEQYF. In nucleotides, the CDR3 is TGTGCCAGCAGTCCGCGACAGGGTCTTCTCTACGAGCAGTACTTC.

This clonotype was observed at least ten times. The chain links TRBV3-1 to TRBJ2-3; 7 nucleotides agree with TRBD2. The CDR3 runs to 14 residues. Germline V gene lookup returns CDR1 LGHDT and CDR2 YNNKEL (reference sequence). The junction had 4 bases not matched to a gene; V was cut back by 1 base and J by 6 bases. The CDR3 loop is CASSQVAGADTQYF. DNA for the CDR3: TGTGCCAGCAGCCAAGTGGCGGGAGCGGATACGCAGTATTTT.

This clonotype was seen repeatedly, ten times or more. This rearrangement joins TRBV11-1 to TRBJ2-1; 9 bases are a match to TRBD2. From germline, CDR1 is SGHAT and CDR2 FQDESV (reference sequence). This CDR3 spans 17 amino acids. With V trimmed by 5 bases and J by 0 bases, 8 bases remained unmatched. The CDR3 sequence is CASSPSRGLASYNEQFF. The DNA of the CDR3 is TGTGCCAGCAGCCCGTCGCGGGGACTAGCCTCCTACAATGAGCAGTTCTTC.